Here is one TCR beta chain with its context. Its target is not known. The CDR3 totals 12 residues. Trimming at V came to 3 bases and at J to 4 bases, leaving 0 bases not matched to a gene. Germline CDR1 is SGDLS and CDR2 is YYNGEE. This record belongs to a study of cytomegalovirus exposure and HLA in healthy donors. General study points: Versus the approximately 670-donor mean, an Asian-associated ancestry cluster reportedly showed fewer N-insertions in a later analysis.

Primers included in the PCR were 60 Vbeta and 13 Jbeta primers. Libraries were prepared by immunoSEQ multiplex PCR; TCRdb keeps only in-frame clonotypes and omits some of them. The sample shows approximately 160,000 clones, around three quarters of them seen only once. The sequence was collected from a man between 40 and 49 years old in good health and CMV-seronegative. The chain has TRBV9 and TRBJ2-7; TRBD1 matches at 8 bases. Sequencing was carried out using PBMCs. The CDR3 sequence is CASSGQGYEQYF. CDR3 nucleotides: TGTGCCAGCAGCGGACAGGGGTACGAGCAGTACTTC.